This T cell receptor beta chain is from a study of Graves' ophthalmopathy and Graves' hyperthyroidism. Study-wide results and limits: Progression of ophthalmopathy was predicted by the model with around 70% sensitivity and just under 75% specificity. Blood was where most expanded thyroid clonotypes above 0.001 frequency also turned up.

A diagnosis was made from clinical symptoms together with serum thyroxine, TRAb, thyroid ultrasound and orbital computed tomography. This clonotype was detected many times. Its antigen is still unknown. For repertoire sequencing, the TCR beta CDR3 regions were amplified from RNA transcripts. An opening RT-PCR round employed HTBI primers and preceded a second-round multiplex PCR. TCRdb fed the multiplex PCR reads into MiXCR, producing one record per CDR3 protein. The data hold about 210,000 distinct CDR3 sequences, with about 32% observed a single time. This clonotype was sampled from a man aged 50 to 60 with Graves' ophthalmopathy. The sequencing input was peripheral blood.

CDR3 DNA sequence: TGTGCCAGCAGTCCTGCCCTGAGGGGTAGCAATCAGCCCCAGCATTTT. This translates into CASSPALRGSNQPQHF. V gene TRBV28 combines with J gene TRBJ1-5; TRBD1 might be the D (5 bases). Trimming cost V 5 bases and J 0 bases, with 14 bases left between them. CDR1 and CDR2 (germline): MDHEN, SYDVKM. This CDR3 spans 16 amino acids.